These T cell receptor beta chains were read from a single sample in a study of OX40 agonist ivuxolimab in advanced cancers. Assay used: immunoSEQ multiplex PCR; TCRdb lists only in-frame clones, some missing. The sample shows roughly 70,000 clones, about 91% of them seen only once. Sequences were derived from CD4+ or CD8+ T cells sorted from blood, sampled in a trial of the OX40 agonist ivuxolimab. The receptors originated from an adult with an advanced solid tumor such as melanoma, head and neck, liver or kidney cancer. CDR3s include the opening cysteine and the closing phenylalanine or tryptophan. D genes are given only for firm matches. Size tells how often a clone was seen (once, few, many) or the class of an expanded clone, and some rows leave it out.

v_call	j_call	clone_size	d_call	cdr3_nt	cdr3_aa
TRBV7-9	TRBJ1-2	-	-	TGTGCCAGCAGCCCCTCCGGACTTAACTATGGCTACACCTTC	CASSPSGLNYGYTF
TRBV28	TRBJ1-2	-	TRBD1	TGTGCCAGCAGTTTACTGGACAGGTATCTTGGCTACACCTTC	CASSLLDRYLGYTF
TRBV20-1	TRBJ1-2	-	-	TGCAGTGCTAGAGTGGGGCGGGGCTACACCTTC	CSARVGRGYTF
TRBV7-3	TRBJ2-1	-	TRBD2	TGTGCCAGCAGCCTCTTAGGACTAGCATCCTACAATGAGCAGTTCTTC	CASSLLGLASYNEQFF
TRBV7-2	TRBJ2-5	-	TRBD1	TGTGCCAGCAGCTTACTTCGGACAGGGTCGGAGACCCAGTACTTC	CASSLLRTGSETQYF
TRBV6-5	TRBJ1-1	-	-	TGTGCCAGCAGTGAATTGGCGACGAACACTGAAGCTTTCTTT	CASSELATNTEAFF
TRBV11-2	TRBJ1-2	-	TRBD1	TGTGCCAGCAGCCCCTTACAGGGGAAGGACTATGGCTACACCTTC	CASSPLQGKDYGYTF
TRBV7-2	TRBJ1-1	-	-	TGTGCCAGCAGCTTCGCAGTGAACACTGAAGCTTTCTTT	CASSFAVNTEAFF
TRBV7-9	TRBJ2-1	-	-	TGTGCCAGCAGCTTAGGGGGGGCCGCGAATGAGCAGTTCTTC	CASSLGGAANEQFF
TRBV9	TRBJ2-3	-	TRBD1	TGTGCCAGCAGCGTACAGGACAGGGGGCAAAGAGATACGCAGTATTTT	CASSVQDRGQRDTQYF
TRBV28	TRBJ1-1	once	-	TGTGCCAGCAGCCCCTGGACCATCGCGATTGAAGCTTTCTTT	CASSPWTIAIEAFF
TRBV6-1	TRBJ2-7	-	TRBD2	TGTGCCAGCATTGAGACTAGCGGGTTCTACGAGCAGTACTTC	CASIETSGFYEQYF
TRBV5-8	TRBJ1-5	-	-	TGTGCCAGCAGCTTGGAAACAGGCGGTTGGGGGAGCAATCAGCCCCAGCATTTT	CASSLETGGWGSNQPQHF
TRBV10-3	TRBJ1-4	-	-	TGTGCCATCAGTGAGTCGGACAAAAGAGGGGAAAAACTGTTTTTT	CAISESDKRGEKLFF
TRBV6-6	TRBJ1-3	-	-	TGTGCCTGTATCTCTGGAAACACCATATATTTT	CACISGNTIYF
TRBV5-5	TRBJ2-6	-	TRBD1	TGTGCCAGCAGCGGCGGGACAGGGGGCGCCAGGGCCAACGTCCTGACTTTC	CASSGGTGGARANVLTF
TRBV5-1	TRBJ1-3	once	-	TGCGCCAGCAGCTTGGGCGGGGGAAACACCATATATTTT	CASSLGGGNTIYF
TRBV19	TRBJ2-4	-	-	TGTGCCAGTAGTATTGGACACCTAAACATTCAGTACTTC	CASSIGHLNIQYF
TRBV11-2	TRBJ2-5	-	TRBD2	TGTGCCAGCAGCTTTAGGCTGGGACTAGCGGGAGCGGGGGAGACCCAGTACTTC	CASSFRLGLAGAGETQYF
TRBV5-1	TRBJ1-1	-	TRBD1	TGCGCCAGCAGCTTGCGACAGGGGAATACTGAAGCTTTCTTT	CASSLRQGNTEAFF
TRBV25-1	TRBJ1-1	-	-	TGTGCCAGCAGTGTGGGGCCTTCTGAAGCTTTCTTT	CASSVGPSEAFF
TRBV7-2	TRBJ2-3	-	-	TGTGCCAGCAGCTTCAGAGCGGGTAGCACAGATACGCAGTATTTT	CASSFRAGSTDTQYF
TRBV27	TRBJ2-2	-	-	TGTGCCAGCAGTACAAACACCGGGGAGCTGTTTTTT	CASSTNTGELFF
TRBV5-6	TRBJ1-5	-	-	TGTGCCAGCAGCCCGTGTCTTGAGGGCAATCAGCCCCAGCATTTT	CASSPCLEGNQPQHF
TRBV5-1	TRBJ2-1	-	-	TGCGCCAGCAGCCCTGACAACTCCTACAATGAGCAGTTCTTC	CASSPDNSYNEQFF
TRBV30	TRBJ2-7	-	TRBD1	TGTGCCTGGAGTACAGGGGCCTACGAGCAGTACTTC	CAWSTGAYEQYF
TRBV18	TRBJ1-4	few	-	TGTGCCAGCTCACCACGAGGCCAGATTGATGAAAAACTGTTTTTT	CASSPRGQIDEKLFF
TRBV19	TRBJ1-5	-	-	TGTGCCAGTAGGCCCCCGGGGGAGGGCAATCAGCCCCAGCATTTT	CASRPPGEGNQPQHF
TRBV28	TRBJ1-1	once	-	TGTGCCAGCAATCGGGGGGGGATTGGGAACACTGAAGCTTTCTTT	CASNRGGIGNTEAFF
TRBV5-1	TRBJ2-7	-	-	TGCGCCAGCAGCTTGATGTCACAGAGCTCCTACGAGCAGTACTTC	CASSLMSQSSYEQYF
TRBV4-3	TRBJ1-6	-	-	TGCGCCAGCAGCCAGGGGCGACGATCACCCCTCCACTTT	CASSQGRRSPLHF
TRBV5-1	TRBJ2-5	-	-	TGCGCCAGCAGCCGCCAACAAGAGACCCAGTACTTC	CASSRQQETQYF
TRBV10-2	TRBJ2-2	-	TRBD1	TGCGCCAGCAGTGAGTCACGGACAGGGGTCATCACCGGGGAGCTGTTTTTT	CASSESRTGVITGELFF
TRBV18	TRBJ2-7	once	-	TGTGCCAGCTCACCGGCCGCTGGCTCCTACGAGCAGTACTTC	CASSPAAGSYEQYF
TRBV7-8	TRBJ1-1	few	-	TGTGCCAGCAGCTTAAATGGGGGACCCCTCGGTGAAGCTTTCTTT	CASSLNGGPLGEAFF
TRBV11-2	TRBJ2-7	-	-	TGTGCCAGCAGCCCATCGGTCCAGAACTACGAGCAGTACTTC	CASSPSVQNYEQYF
TRBV5-1	TRBJ1-1	few	-	TGCGCCAGCAGCTTGGAACCAAACACTGAAGCTTTCTTT	CASSLEPNTEAFF
TRBV9	TRBJ1-6	-	TRBD1	TGTGCCAGCAGCGCCGGGGACAGGGGAACTTCACCCCTCCACTTT	CASSAGDRGTSPLHF
TRBV7-9	TRBJ1-2	-	-	TGTGCCAGCAGCTTAGCGAGGGAGGGTGGCTACACCTTC	CASSLAREGGYTF
TRBV7-7	TRBJ2-5	-	-	TGTGCCAGCAGCCCTTGGGACCCGGAGACCCAGTACTTC	CASSPWDPETQYF
TRBV30	TRBJ2-1	few	-	TGTGCCTGGAGTGCCGAAAGCGGAGCCTACAATGAGCAGTTCTTC	CAWSAESGAYNEQFF
TRBV5-1	TRBJ2-7	-	-	TGCGCCAGCAGCCCCCGGGAAAATCAAGCCTACGAGCAGTACTTC	CASSPRENQAYEQYF
TRBV7-2	TRBJ1-6	few	TRBD1	TGTGCCAGCAGCTTAGAGACAGGGTTTTACCCCCTCCACTTT	CASSLETGFYPLHF
TRBV4-1	TRBJ2-1	-	-	TGCGCCAGCAGCCAATATCAGGGTTGGGACAATGAGCAGTTCTTC	CASSQYQGWDNEQFF
TRBV9	TRBJ1-1	-	-	TGTGCCAGCAGCGTACAGGATTTCACTGAAGCTTTCTTT	CASSVQDFTEAFF
TRBV19	TRBJ1-2	-	-	TGTGCCAGCGGACAGAGCTATGGCTACACCTTC	CASGQSYGYTF
TRBV11-3	TRBJ1-1	-	-	TGTGCCAGCAGCTTGATGGTGAACACTGAAGCTTTCTTT	CASSLMVNTEAFF
TRBV4-3	TRBJ1-2	-	-	TGCGCCAGCGGGGAAAGGGCCGGTGGCTATGGCTACACCTTC	CASGERAGGYGYTF
TRBV28	TRBJ2-3	-	TRBD2	TGTGCCAGCAGTTCCGCGGGGGGCACAGATACGCAGTATTTT	CASSSAGGTDTQYF
TRBV5-4	TRBJ2-2	-	-	TGTGCCAGCAGCCCGCGTGGTGGGAGTTCCACCGGGGAGCTGTTTTTT	CASSPRGGSSTGELFF
TRBV20-1	TRBJ1-2	few	-	TGCAGTGCTAGAGAGAAGGTGGAGGACACCTTC	CSAREKVEDTF
TRBV29-1	TRBJ1-1	-	-	TGCAGCGTTAAGGACACGAACACTGAAGCTTTCTTT	CSVKDTNTEAFF
TRBV12-2	TRBJ1-1	-	-	TGTGCAAGTCGCCCCCATCATCGTTTTAACACTGAAGCTTTCTTT	CASRPHHRFNTEAFF